A selection of T cell receptor beta chains follows, all from one sample in a study of T cell responses to AZD1222 COVID-19 vaccine. Data came from immunoSEQ multiplex PCR; TCRdb stores just in-frame clones and leaves some out. The sample includes roughly 180,000 clones, about 89% seen only once; the top ten take 1.9%. Sequencing used peripheral blood, obtained on day 0 of AZD1222 vaccination. The receptors originated from an adult in good health. Each CDR3 is given with its conserved first and last residue. D genes are given only for firm matches. The size entry is marked missing in some rows and otherwise reads once, few, many or a size class.

J gene: TRBJ1-3
V gene: TRBV30
clone size: NA
D gene: NA
CDR3 protein: CAWSRDLSGNTIYF
CDR3 DNA: TGTGCCTGGAGTCGGGACTTATCTGGAAACACCATATATTTT

J gene: TRBJ2-7
V gene: TRBV28
clone size: NA
D gene: NA
CDR3 protein: CASGPGYEQYF
CDR3 DNA: TGTGCCAGCGGCCCGGGTTACGAGCAGTACTTC

J gene: TRBJ2-7
V gene: TRBV5-5
clone size: NA
D gene: NA
CDR3 protein: CASSPGMSPNEQYF
CDR3 DNA: TGTGCCAGCAGCCCGGGTATGTCCCCCAACGAGCAGTACTTC

J gene: TRBJ2-3
V gene: TRBV2
clone size: NA
D gene: NA
CDR3 protein: CASSVSTATDTQYF
CDR3 DNA: TGTGCCAGCAGTGTCTCGACAGCGACAGATACGCAGTATTTT

J gene: TRBJ1-5
V gene: TRBV12-3/TRBV12-4
clone size: NA
D gene: NA
CDR3 protein: CASSFVANQPQHF
CDR3 DNA: TGTGCCAGCAGTTTCGTAGCCAATCAGCCCCAGCATTTT

J gene: TRBJ2-7
V gene: TRBV6-1
clone size: NA
D gene: TRBD1
CDR3 protein: CASSGTLDRGGGEQYF
CDR3 DNA: TGTGCCAGCAGTGGAACCTTGGACAGGGGCGGAGGCGAGCAGTACTTC

J gene: TRBJ1-6
V gene: TRBV5-1
clone size: once
D gene: NA
CDR3 protein: CASSLDSNNSPLHF
CDR3 DNA: TGCGCCAGCAGCTTGGACAGTAATAATTCACCCCTCCACTTT

J gene: TRBJ2-7
V gene: TRBV7-2
clone size: NA
D gene: TRBD1
CDR3 protein: CASSLGVNRGPHEQYF
CDR3 DNA: TGTGCCAGCAGCTTAGGAGTCAACAGGGGACCCCACGAGCAGTACTTC

J gene: TRBJ1-6
V gene: TRBV7-6
clone size: once
D gene: NA
CDR3 protein: CASSLDGGGNNSPLHF
CDR3 DNA: TGTGCCAGCAGCTTAGATGGGGGAGGGAATAATTCACCCCTCCACTTT

J gene: TRBJ1-2
V gene: TRBV4-3
clone size: NA
D gene: TRBD1
CDR3 protein: CASSRGQGQTKGGYTF
CDR3 DNA: TGCGCCAGCAGCCGCGGACAGGGGCAAACAAAGGGCGGCTACACCTTC

J gene: TRBJ1-1
V gene: TRBV9
clone size: once
D gene: TRBD1
CDR3 protein: CASSPVYGTGGEAFF
CDR3 DNA: TGTGCCAGCAGCCCAGTCTACGGGACAGGGGGCGAAGCTTTCTTT

J gene: TRBJ1-2
V gene: TRBV24-1
clone size: NA
D gene: NA
CDR3 protein: CATSDLSRDGYTF
CDR3 DNA: TGTGCCACCAGTGATTTGAGCAGGGATGGCTACACCTTC

J gene: TRBJ1-5
V gene: TRBV28
clone size: NA
D gene: TRBD1
CDR3 protein: CASSFPDRGGQPQHF
CDR3 DNA: TGTGCCAGCAGTTTTCCCGACAGGGGCGGTCAGCCCCAGCATTTT

J gene: TRBJ2-5
V gene: TRBV18
clone size: NA
D gene: NA
CDR3 protein: CASSPFHGTKETQYF
CDR3 DNA: TGTGCCAGCTCGCCCTTTCATGGAACTAAGGAGACCCAGTACTTC

J gene: TRBJ1-2
V gene: TRBV4-1
clone size: NA
D gene: NA
CDR3 protein: CASSPKGLKRDGYTF
CDR3 DNA: TGCGCCAGCAGCCCAAAGGGTCTTAAGAGAGATGGCTACACCTTC

J gene: TRBJ2-7
V gene: TRBV7-9
clone size: NA
D gene: TRBD2
CDR3 protein: CASSSTGTSGYEQYF
CDR3 DNA: TGTGCCAGCAGCAGTACCGGGACTAGCGGCTACGAGCAGTACTTC

J gene: TRBJ1-5
V gene: TRBV7-6
clone size: NA
D gene: NA
CDR3 protein: CASSATNSNQPQHF
CDR3 DNA: TGTGCCAGCAGCGCTACGAATAGCAATCAGCCCCAGCATTTT

J gene: TRBJ2-2
V gene: TRBV6-1
clone size: once
D gene: NA
CDR3 protein: CASSETRTGELFF
CDR3 DNA: TGTGCCAGCAGTGAGACTCGAACCGGGGAGCTGTTTTTT

J gene: TRBJ2-3
V gene: TRBV27
clone size: NA
D gene: NA
CDR3 protein: CASSRSSTDTQYF
CDR3 DNA: TGTGCCAGCAGCCGGTCCAGCACAGATACGCAGTATTTT

J gene: TRBJ1-3
V gene: TRBV6-2/TRBV6-3
clone size: NA
D gene: NA
CDR3 protein: CASSSALGPGNTIYF
CDR3 DNA: TGTGCCAGCAGCTCGGCCCTGGGCCCTGGAAACACCATATATTTT

J gene: TRBJ1-4
V gene: TRBV4-3
clone size: NA
D gene: NA
CDR3 protein: CASSQVYGGGEKLFF
CDR3 DNA: TGCGCCAGCAGCCAAGTGTACGGGGGCGGTGAAAAACTGTTTTTT